This paragraph covers one T cell receptor (beta chain) sequence. Its antigen is unidentified. Treatment meaning: around 19 received Ad26.COV2.S at low or high dose, single or two shots; 5 received placebo; per-sample allocation not given. Each sample was drawn 63 days after the first injection (of vaccine or placebo). The germline CDR1 and CDR2 sequences are SGHNT and YYREEE (reference sequence). Trimming cost V 4 bases and J 5 bases; bases outside gene matches: 7. The CDR3 consists of 14 residues. The data were taken from a study of Ad26.COV2.S vaccination and SARS-CoV-2 variants. Data came from immunoSEQ multiplex PCR; TCRdb stores just in-frame clones and leaves some out. The table includes a few hundred thousand clones, approximately 87% detected once. Study-wide results and caveats: The study found higher spike-specific TCR breadth in vaccine than placebo recipients.

The chain has TRBV5-4 and TRBJ2-5; 8 bases are shared with TRBD1. The sequence was collected from a person between 18 and 65 years old who received the Ad26.COV2.S COVID-19 vaccine or a placebo. The sequences come from peripheral blood, collected in a trial of Ad26.COV2.S vaccine versus placebo. The CDR3: CASSLDRVRETQYF. CDR3 nucleotides: TGTGCCAGCAGCCTGGACAGGGTCCGGGAGACCCAGTACTTC.